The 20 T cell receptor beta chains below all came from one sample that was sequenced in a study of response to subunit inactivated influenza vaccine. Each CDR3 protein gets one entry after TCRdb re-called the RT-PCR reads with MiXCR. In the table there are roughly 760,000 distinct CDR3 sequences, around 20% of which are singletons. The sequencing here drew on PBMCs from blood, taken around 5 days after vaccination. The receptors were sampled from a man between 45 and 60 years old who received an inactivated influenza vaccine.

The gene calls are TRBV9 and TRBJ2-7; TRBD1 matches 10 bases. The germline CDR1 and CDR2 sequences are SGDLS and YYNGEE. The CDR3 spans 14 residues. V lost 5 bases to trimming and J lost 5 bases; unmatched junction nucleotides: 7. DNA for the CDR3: TGTGCCAGCAGTAGACAGGGGGCGCGGGACGAGCAGTACTTC. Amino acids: CASSRQGARDEQYF. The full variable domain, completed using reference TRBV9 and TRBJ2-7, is DSGVTQTPKHLITATGQRVTLRCSPRSGDLSVYWYQQSLDQGLQFLIQYYNGEERAKGNILERFSAQQFPDLHSELNLSSLELGDSALYFCASSRQGARDEQYFGPGTRLTVT.

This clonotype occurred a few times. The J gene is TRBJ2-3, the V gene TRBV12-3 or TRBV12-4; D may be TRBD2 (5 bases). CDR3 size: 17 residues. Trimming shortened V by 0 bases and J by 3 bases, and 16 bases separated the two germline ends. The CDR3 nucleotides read TGTGCCAGCAGTTTAGCGCGGGTAGCGTGGGGTACAGATACGCAGTATTTT. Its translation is CASSLARVAWGTDTQYF.

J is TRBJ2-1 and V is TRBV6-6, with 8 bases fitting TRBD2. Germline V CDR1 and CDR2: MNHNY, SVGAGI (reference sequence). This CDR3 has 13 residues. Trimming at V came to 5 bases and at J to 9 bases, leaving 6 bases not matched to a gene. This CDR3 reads CASSVSGGTEQFF. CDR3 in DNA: TGTGCCAGCAGTGTCAGCGGGGGCACTGAGCAGTTCTTC.

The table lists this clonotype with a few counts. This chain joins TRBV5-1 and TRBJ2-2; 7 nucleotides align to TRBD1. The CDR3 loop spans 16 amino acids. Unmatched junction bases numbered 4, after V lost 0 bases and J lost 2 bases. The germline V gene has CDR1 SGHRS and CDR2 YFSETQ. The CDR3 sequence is CASSLGDSINTGELFF. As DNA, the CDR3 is TGCGCCAGCAGCTTGGGGGACAGTATAAACACCGGGGAGCTGTTTTTT.

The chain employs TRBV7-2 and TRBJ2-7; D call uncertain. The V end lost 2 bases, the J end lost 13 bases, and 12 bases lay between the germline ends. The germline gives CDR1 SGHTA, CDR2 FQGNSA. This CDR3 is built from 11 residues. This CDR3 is CASSLSTRQYF. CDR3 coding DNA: TGTGCCAGCAGCTTATCCACCCGACAATACTTC.

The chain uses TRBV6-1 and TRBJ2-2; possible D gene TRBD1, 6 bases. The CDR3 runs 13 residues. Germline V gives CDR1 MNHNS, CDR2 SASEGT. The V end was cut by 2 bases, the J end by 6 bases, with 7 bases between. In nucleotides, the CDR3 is TGTGCCAGCAGTGAACAGGGGCCCGGGGAGCTGTTTTTT. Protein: CASSEQGPGELFF.

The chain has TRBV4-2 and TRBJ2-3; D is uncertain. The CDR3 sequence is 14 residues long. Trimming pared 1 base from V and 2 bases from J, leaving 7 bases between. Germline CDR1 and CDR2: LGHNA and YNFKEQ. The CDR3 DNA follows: TGTGCCAGCAGCCAAGCGGAGTCCACAGATACGCAGTATTTT. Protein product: CASSQAESTDTQYF.

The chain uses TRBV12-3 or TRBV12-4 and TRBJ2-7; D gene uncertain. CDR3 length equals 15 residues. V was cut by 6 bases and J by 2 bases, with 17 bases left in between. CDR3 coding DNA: TGTGCCAGCAGCCCCCTGGGGTTGGGGACCTACGAGCAGTACTTC. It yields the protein CASSPLGLGTYEQYF.

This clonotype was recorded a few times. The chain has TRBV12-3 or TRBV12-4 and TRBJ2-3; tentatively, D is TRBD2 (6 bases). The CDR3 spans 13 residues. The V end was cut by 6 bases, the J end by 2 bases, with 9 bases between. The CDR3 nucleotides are TGTGCCAGCAGCCAGGGACTCACAGATACGCAGTATTTT. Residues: CASSQGLTDTQYF.

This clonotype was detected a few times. The CDR3 DNA is TGTGCCAGCAGGATCGGGACAGGGGGCCACACAGATACGCAGTATTTT. Protein sequence: CASRIGTGGHTDTQYF. The genes are TRBV12-3 or TRBV12-4 and TRBJ2-3; TRBD1 agrees at 12 bases. Trimming cost V 6 bases and J 2 bases; bases outside gene matches: 6. The CDR3 spans 16 residues.

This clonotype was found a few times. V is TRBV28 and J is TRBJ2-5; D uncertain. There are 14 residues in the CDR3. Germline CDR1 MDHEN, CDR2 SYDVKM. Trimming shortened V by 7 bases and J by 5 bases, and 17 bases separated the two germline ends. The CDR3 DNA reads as TGTGCCAGCATACCCCTAGGTCGGTGGGAGACCCAGTACTTC. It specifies CASIPLGRWETQYF.

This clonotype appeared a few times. CDR3 DNA: TGCAGTGCTAGACCAGGGGGGAGGACCTACGAGCAGTACTTC. Protein product: CSARPGGRTYEQYF. This rearrangement joins TRBV20-1 to TRBJ2-7, with D maybe TRBD1 (7 bases). Germline V gene sequence: CDR1 DFQATT, CDR2 SNEGSKA (reference sequence). V was shortened by 2 bases and J by 2 bases, with 13 bases between the two germline ends. The CDR3 consists of 14 residues.

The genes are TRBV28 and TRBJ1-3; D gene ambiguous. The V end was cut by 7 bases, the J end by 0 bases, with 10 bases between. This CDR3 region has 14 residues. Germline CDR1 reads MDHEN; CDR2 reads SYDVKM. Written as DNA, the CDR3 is TGTGCCAGCAAGTCGCCAGGCTCTGGAAACACCATATATTTT. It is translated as CASKSPGSGNTIYF.

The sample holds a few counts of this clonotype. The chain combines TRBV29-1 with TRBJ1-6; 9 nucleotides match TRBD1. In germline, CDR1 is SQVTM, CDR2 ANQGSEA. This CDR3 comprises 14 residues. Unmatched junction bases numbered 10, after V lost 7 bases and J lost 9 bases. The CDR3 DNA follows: TGCAGCGCAATTACAGGGGGCTTGGGTTCACCCCTCCACTTT. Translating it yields CSAITGGLGSPLHF.

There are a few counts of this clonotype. CDR3: CATSDLGDWKFF. For the CDR3, the DNA is TGTGCCACCAGTGATTTGGGAGACTGGAAGTTCTTC. The genes are TRBV24-1 and TRBJ2-1; D is unclear. The CDR3 is made up of 12 amino acids. The V end was cut by 0 bases, the J end by 14 bases, with 10 bases between. From germline, CDR1 is KGHDR and CDR2 SFDVKD.

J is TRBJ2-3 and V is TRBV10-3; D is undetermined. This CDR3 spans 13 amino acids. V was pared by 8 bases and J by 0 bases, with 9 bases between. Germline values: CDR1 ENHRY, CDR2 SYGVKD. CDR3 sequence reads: CAIGPTSTDTQYF. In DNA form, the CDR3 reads TGTGCCATCGGTCCCACTAGCACAGATACGCAGTATTTT.

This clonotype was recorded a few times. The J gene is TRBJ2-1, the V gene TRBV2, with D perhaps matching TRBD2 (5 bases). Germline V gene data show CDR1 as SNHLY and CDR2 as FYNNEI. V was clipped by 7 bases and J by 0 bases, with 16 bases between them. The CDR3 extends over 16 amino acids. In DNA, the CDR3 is TGTGCCAGCACCCCCGCGCGGAGGTACTCCTACAATGAGCAGTTCTTC. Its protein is CASTPARRYSYNEQFF.

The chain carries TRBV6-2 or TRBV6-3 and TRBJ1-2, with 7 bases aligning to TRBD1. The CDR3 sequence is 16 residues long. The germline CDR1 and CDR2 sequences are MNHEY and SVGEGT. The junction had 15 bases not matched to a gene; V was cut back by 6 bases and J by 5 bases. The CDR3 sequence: CASRFDRARRTYGYTF. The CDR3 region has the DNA TGTGCCAGCAGGTTCGACAGGGCTAGACGAACGTATGGCTACACCTTC.

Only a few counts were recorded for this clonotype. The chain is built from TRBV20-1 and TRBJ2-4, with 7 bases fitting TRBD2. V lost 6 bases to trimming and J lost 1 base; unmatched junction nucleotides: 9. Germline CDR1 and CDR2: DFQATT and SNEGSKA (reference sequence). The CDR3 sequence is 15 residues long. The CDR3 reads CSASMGGNAKNIQYF. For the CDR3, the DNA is TGCAGTGCCTCCATGGGGGGGAATGCCAAAAACATTCAGTACTTC.

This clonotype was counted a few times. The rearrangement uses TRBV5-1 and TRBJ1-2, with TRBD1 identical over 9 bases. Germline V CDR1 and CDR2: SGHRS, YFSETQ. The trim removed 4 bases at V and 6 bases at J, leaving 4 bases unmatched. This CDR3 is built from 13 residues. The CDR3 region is CASSGTGGHGYTF. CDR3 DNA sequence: TGCGCCAGCAGCGGAACAGGGGGCCATGGCTACACCTTC.